Listed below are T cell receptor beta chains from one sample, sequenced in a study of T-cell reconstitution after alpha-beta-depleted transplantation in children. TCRdb passed the PCR reads through MiXCR, listing each CDR3 protein once. Here the sample spans 100,000 to 150,000 distinct CDR3 sequences, under 30% being singletons. The sample was PBMCs, mostly from graft donor cells, taken 180 days after TCRalphabeta/CD19-depleted stem cell transplant. The origin of the receptors is a male patient aged 2 to 10 who had a stem cell transplant for chronic granulomatous disease, so the T cells may come from the graft donor. Both conserved end residues are part of each CDR3. The order of the fields is D gene, V gene, clone size, J gene, CDR3 DNA, CDR3 protein. A D gene is named only where the DNA matches it firmly. The size entry is marked missing in some rows and otherwise reads once, few, many or a size class.

D: TRBD1; V: TRBV29-1; size: NA; J: TRBJ2-1; DNA: TGCAGCGACGTGGGACAGGACAATGAGCAGTTCTTC; CDR3: CSDVGQDNEQFF
D: NA; V: TRBV12-3/TRBV12-4; size: NA; J: TRBJ1-6; DNA: TGTGCCAGCAGTTTGCTTATGAGTGGGGTAGGGTCACCCCTCCACTTT; CDR3: CASSLLMSGVGSPLHF
D: NA; V: TRBV6-2/TRBV6-3; size: many; J: TRBJ2-2; DNA: TGTGCCAGCACGATTTCCGGGACTAACACCGGGGAGCTGTTTTTT; CDR3: CASTISGTNTGELFF
D: NA; V: TRBV6-5; size: NA; J: TRBJ2-3; DNA: TGTGCCAGCCTTTACGAGGGGGGAGTTGGTACGCAGTATTTT; CDR3: CASLYEGGVGTQYF
D: TRBD1; V: TRBV5-4; size: few; J: TRBJ1-2; DNA: TGTGCCAGCTCCCCCAGGGGGCTCTCGGACGGCTACACCTTC; CDR3: CASSPRGLSDGYTF
D: NA; V: TRBV5-6; size: NA; J: TRBJ2-1; DNA: TGTGCCAGCAGCACCGATATGGCACCCTACAATGAGCAGTTCTTC; CDR3: CASSTDMAPYNEQFF
D: TRBD2; V: TRBV11-2; size: many; J: TRBJ2-1; DNA: TGTGCCAGCAGCTTAGGAGTAGCGGGAGGGGTCGGTGAGCAGTTCTTC; CDR3: CASSLGVAGGVGEQFF
D: NA; V: TRBV5-1; size: many; J: TRBJ2-5; DNA: TGCGCCAGCAGCTTGTATGAGACCCAGTACTTC; CDR3: CASSLYETQYF
D: NA; V: TRBV12-3/TRBV12-4; size: many; J: TRBJ2-5; DNA: TGTGCCAGCAGTTTAGGGGTGGGACTTCAAGAGACCCAGTACTTC; CDR3: CASSLGVGLQETQYF
D: NA; V: TRBV7-2; size: many; J: TRBJ2-7; DNA: TGTGCCAGCAGCTTTACCGAGGGTCTAGTTCGTGTCTACGAGCAGTACTTC; CDR3: CASSFTEGLVRVYEQYF
D: TRBD1; V: TRBV5-1; size: NA; J: TRBJ2-2; DNA: TGCGCCAGCAGGACCGACAGGGGGCTTACGAACACCGGGGAGCTGTTTTTT; CDR3: CASRTDRGLTNTGELFF
D: NA; V: TRBV7-6; size: NA; J: TRBJ1-3; DNA: TGTGCCAGCAGCCATCTCTCTGGAAACACCATATATTTT; CDR3: CASSHLSGNTIYF
D: TRBD1; V: TRBV7-9; size: once; J: TRBJ2-5; DNA: TGTGCCAGCAGCCAAGCCACAGGGGGCGAGAAGACCCAGTACTTC; CDR3: CASSQATGGEKTQYF
D: NA; V: TRBV9; size: many; J: TRBJ2-1; DNA: TGTGCCAGCAGCGTAGCGGTGAGCTCCTACAATGAGCAGTTCTTC; CDR3: CASSVAVSSYNEQFF
D: TRBD1; V: TRBV4-2; size: many; J: TRBJ1-2; DNA: TGTGCCAGCAGCCACGGGGACAGGGGCGATAACTATGGCTACACCTTC; CDR3: CASSHGDRGDNYGYTF
D: NA; V: TRBV12-3/TRBV12-4; size: NA; J: TRBJ2-5; DNA: TGTGCCAGCAGTTTTGAAAGCGGGTTGGAGACCCAGTACTTC; CDR3: CASSFESGLETQYF
D: NA; V: TRBV20-1; size: many; J: TRBJ2-3; DNA: TGCAGTGCCAGAAACCCCTGGGGGGGGCCGACAGATACGCAGTATTTT; CDR3: CSARNPWGGPTDTQYF
D: NA; V: TRBV24-1; size: NA; J: TRBJ2-7; DNA: TGTGCCACCAGGATCGGCGTTACAGAGCCCAACGCCTACGAGCAGTACTTC; CDR3: CATRIGVTEPNAYEQYF
D: NA; V: TRBV12-3/TRBV12-4; size: NA; J: TRBJ2-2; DNA: TGTGCCAGCAGTTTATGGGAGAGGGAGGTTGAGCTGTTTTTT; CDR3: CASSLWEREVELFF
D: NA; V: TRBV5-1; size: NA; J: TRBJ2-5; DNA: TGCGCCAGTCCTAAGGCGTTAAACCCAGGGGTTGACCCTGGGGAGACCCAGTACTTC; CDR3: CASPKALNPGVDPGETQYF
D: NA; V: TRBV20-1; size: few; J: TRBJ2-5; DNA: TGCAGTGCTAGAGATTGGAAGGTTGGGGAGACCCAGTACTTC; CDR3: CSARDWKVGETQYF
D: TRBD2; V: TRBV14; size: many; J: TRBJ2-5; DNA: TGTGCCAGCAGCCTGGGACTAGCGGGGCCCTGGGAGACCCAGTACTTC; CDR3: CASSLGLAGPWETQYF
D: TRBD2; V: TRBV5-1; size: many; J: TRBJ2-1; DNA: TGCGCCAGCAGCCCCGGGGTAGCGGGAGGAGAGCAGTTCTTC; CDR3: CASSPGVAGGEQFF
D: NA; V: TRBV20-1; size: few; J: TRBJ2-4; DNA: TGCAGTGCTAGAGACGGCAGGAGGAGAGCCAAAAACATTCAGTACTTC; CDR3: CSARDGRRRAKNIQYF
D: NA; V: TRBV29-1; size: NA; J: TRBJ1-2; DNA: TGCAGCGTTGAAGATACAGGGAATGGCTACACCTTC; CDR3: CSVEDTGNGYTF
D: NA; V: TRBV9; size: many; J: TRBJ2-6; DNA: TGTGCCAGCAGCGTAGAGCCCTACTCTGGGGCCAACGTCCTGACTTTC; CDR3: CASSVEPYSGANVLTF
D: NA; V: TRBV5-1; size: many; J: TRBJ2-5; DNA: TGCGCCAGCAGCGGGGGTACGGAGACCCAGTACTTC; CDR3: CASSGGTETQYF
D: NA; V: TRBV18; size: many; J: TRBJ2-3; DNA: TGTGCCAGCTCACCCAAGACAGGTGTAATGGGCACAGATACGCAGTATTTT; CDR3: CASSPKTGVMGTDTQYF
D: TRBD2; V: TRBV7-2; size: NA; J: TRBJ2-7; DNA: TGTGCCAGCAGCTTAGCAGCGGGAGCCACCTCCTACGAGCAGTACTTC; CDR3: CASSLAAGATSYEQYF
D: TRBD1; V: TRBV5-1; size: few; J: TRBJ2-7; DNA: TGCGCCAGCAGTTTAGGAACAGGGGACGGCGACGAGCAGTACTTC; CDR3: CASSLGTGDGDEQYF
D: TRBD1; V: TRBV7-2; size: many; J: TRBJ1-1; DNA: TGTGCCAGCAGCTTAGGAGGTTGGGGACAGGAGTCTTTCTTT; CDR3: CASSLGGWGQESFF
D: NA; V: TRBV12-3/TRBV12-4; size: few; J: TRBJ2-5; DNA: TGTGCCAGCAGTTTGGTCAGGGCGACCCAGTACTTC; CDR3: CASSLVRATQYF
D: TRBD1; V: TRBV30; size: once; J: TRBJ2-3; DNA: TGTGCCTGGAGTGTCGGACAGGGTGTGACAGATACGCAGTATTTT; CDR3: CAWSVGQGVTDTQYF
D: NA; V: TRBV9; size: few; J: TRBJ2-7; DNA: TGTGCCAGCAGCGGCCGGGACAACTCCTACGAGCAGTACTTC; CDR3: CASSGRDNSYEQYF
D: NA; V: TRBV29-1; size: many; J: TRBJ2-1; DNA: TGCAGCGTTGAAAAAGGGGGATCCTACAATGAGCAGTTCTTC; CDR3: CSVEKGGSYNEQFF
D: NA; V: TRBV28; size: few; J: TRBJ1-5; DNA: TGTGCCAGCAGTTTATTACCAGGGTCTCAGCCCCAGCATTTT; CDR3: CASSLLPGSQPQHF
D: TRBD2; V: TRBV20-1; size: many; J: TRBJ2-7; DNA: TGCAGTGCTAGGCTAGCGGGGGCCTACGAGCAGTACTTC; CDR3: CSARLAGAYEQYF
D: NA; V: TRBV28; size: NA; J: TRBJ2-1; DNA: TGTGCCAGCAAAGGGTACGGCAATGAGCAGTTCTTC; CDR3: CASKGYGNEQFF
D: TRBD2; V: TRBV20-1; size: NA; J: TRBJ2-1; DNA: TGCAGTGCTAGTAGCGGGACCTACAATGAGCAGTTCTTC; CDR3: CSASSGTYNEQFF
D: NA; V: TRBV7-2; size: NA; J: TRBJ2-7; DNA: TGTGCCAGCAGCTCCAAACCTCCGGGACACCTAAATTACGAGCAGTACTTC; CDR3: CASSSKPPGHLNYEQYF
D: TRBD1; V: TRBV20-1; size: many; J: TRBJ1-5; DNA: TGCAGTGCTAGAGATCGGGGACAGGGGCTCAATCAGCCCCAGCATTTT; CDR3: CSARDRGQGLNQPQHF
D: NA; V: TRBV29-1; size: many; J: TRBJ2-1; DNA: TGCAGCGTTTCGTCCCGGGTTAAGGGTGAGCAGTTCTTC; CDR3: CSVSSRVKGEQFF
D: TRBD1; V: TRBV6-1; size: NA; J: TRBJ1-1; DNA: TGTGCCAGCCGCCGGGACAGGTCGAACACTGAAGCTTTCTTT; CDR3: CASRRDRSNTEAFF
D: NA; V: TRBV12-3/TRBV12-4; size: many; J: TRBJ2-7; DNA: TGTGCCAGCAGTTTTGAACAGGGCTTTAGGTACGAGCAGTACTTC; CDR3: CASSFEQGFRYEQYF
D: NA; V: TRBV10-1; size: NA; J: TRBJ2-7; DNA: TGCGCCAGCAGCTCCGGGAGAGCCGTGCAGTACTTC; CDR3: CASSSGRAVQYF
D: NA; V: TRBV6-2/TRBV6-3; size: NA; J: TRBJ2-3; DNA: TGTGCCAGCAGTTACAGGGACCCCAGGGGAGATACGCAGTATTTT; CDR3: CASSYRDPRGDTQYF
D: NA; V: TRBV7-9; size: few; J: TRBJ2-7; DNA: TGTGCCAGCAGCTCGGACGGATCCTACGAGCAGTACTTC; CDR3: CASSSDGSYEQYF
D: NA; V: TRBV20-1; size: many; J: TRBJ2-3; DNA: TGCAGTGCTAGAGATCGAGGCGGGGTTAGAGATACGCAGTATTTT; CDR3: CSARDRGGVRDTQYF
D: NA; V: TRBV5-1; size: few; J: TRBJ2-2; DNA: TGCGCCAGCAGCTTGGACGACACCGGGGAGCTGTTTTTT; CDR3: CASSLDDTGELFF
D: NA; V: TRBV20-1; size: NA; J: TRBJ2-5; DNA: TGCAGTGCCGGTCTGGACGGCCCCACCCAAGAGACCCAGTACTTC; CDR3: CSAGLDGPTQETQYF
D: NA; V: TRBV20-1; size: many; J: TRBJ1-5; DNA: TGCAGTGCTAGATTAACGGGCAGGGGCAATCAGCCCCAGCATTTT; CDR3: CSARLTGRGNQPQHF
D: NA; V: TRBV9; size: NA; J: TRBJ2-3; DNA: TGTGCCAGCAGCCCCGGTGCTAGCTACACAGATACGCAGTATTTT; CDR3: CASSPGASYTDTQYF